The 16 T cell receptor beta chains below all came from one sample that was sequenced in a study of type 1 regulatory T cells. These TCRs' antigens remain unknown. Via MiXCR, TCRdb re-called the reads, giving one row per CDR3 protein. The data show just under 65,000 distinct CDR3 sequences, roughly 50% seen once. Sequencing used cultured non-Tr1 T cells, either the whole culture or a sorted T cell fraction (not recorded which). These receptors were collected from a human donor in good health.

The rearrangement links TRBV7-8 to TRBJ2-7; weak D call: TRBD1 (6 bases). The CDR3 loop spans 16 amino acids. Germline V lookup: CDR1 SGHVS, CDR2 FQNEAQ. V dropped 2 bases and J dropped 0 bases, with 14 bases sitting between them. The CDR3 spells CASSLTRTVSSYEQYF. In nucleotides, the CDR3 is TGTGCCAGCAGCTTAACCCGGACAGTCAGCTCCTACGAGCAGTACTTC.

This chain joins TRBV12-3 or TRBV12-4 and TRBJ1-1; D ambiguous. V lost 3 bases and J 0 bases, leaving 11 bases between the germline ends. CDR3 size: 15 residues. CDR3 loop: CASSFKGGMNTEAFF. CDR3 nucleotides: TGTGCCAGCAGTTTTAAGGGCGGGATGAACACTGAAGCTTTCTTT.

This rearrangement joins TRBV12-5 to TRBJ2-3; D not certain. V was pared by 6 bases and J by 0 bases, with 7 bases between. Germline loops: CDR1 LGHNT, CDR2 FRNRAP. The CDR3 extends over 13 amino acids. CDR3 coding DNA: TGTGCTAGTGGAGACTTTAGCACAGATACGCAGTATTTT. The encoded protein is CASGDFSTDTQYF.

Written as DNA, the CDR3 is TGTGCCAGCAGCGTAGTTCGGGACAGGGGACCGATTAACTATGGCTACACCTTC. It is translated as CASSVVRDRGPINYGYTF. The genes are TRBV9 and TRBJ1-2; 10 bases line up with TRBD1. CDR1 SGDLS and CDR2 YYNGEE come from the germline V gene. The CDR3 loop spans 18 amino acids. The junction had 9 bases not matched to a gene; V was cut back by 0 bases and J by 1 base. The full variable domain, with the rest looked up from reference TRBV9 and TRBJ1-2, is DSGVTQTPKHLITATGQRVTLRCSPRSGDLSVYWYQQSLDQGLQFLIQYYNGEERAKGNILERFSAQQFPDLHSELNLSSLELGDSALYFCASSVVRDRGPINYGYTFGSGTRLTVV.

The CDR3 protein is CSARGGYSGNTIYF. For the CDR3, the DNA is TGCAGTGCTAGGGGCGGATACTCTGGAAACACCATATATTTT. The chain is built from TRBV20-1 and TRBJ1-3; D is undetermined. Per the germline V gene, CDR1 is DFQATT and CDR2 is SNEGSKA (reference sequence). CDR3 length equals 14 residues. V lost 3 bases and J 0 bases, leaving 9 bases between the germline ends.

This clonotype was counted only a few times. This chain connects TRBV5-1 to TRBJ2-7, with 11 bases lining up with TRBD2. Per the germline V gene, CDR1 is SGHRS and CDR2 is YFSETQ. This CDR3 is 16 amino acids long. The ends lost 4 bases at V and 1 base at J; junction bases unmatched: 7. DNA of the CDR3: TGCGCCAGCAGCCCGATGACTAGCGGGACTTCCTACGAGCAGTACTTC. Its translation is CASSPMTSGTSYEQYF.

V usage is TRBV9 and J usage is TRBJ2-3; D is unclear. There are 15 residues in the CDR3. Looked up from germline, CDR1 is SGDLS and CDR2 is YYNGEE. Deletions cut 0 bases from V and 2 bases from J, with 10 bases between. CDR3 protein: CASSVGSTTTDTQYF. CDR3 nucleotides: TGTGCCAGCAGCGTAGGTAGCACGACCACAGATACGCAGTATTTT.

This rearrangement joins TRBV20-1 to TRBJ1-3, with a possible D match to TRBD1 (6 bases). The CDR3 is 13 residues long. The ends were cut back, 6 bases at V and 2 bases at J, with 11 bases in the middle. Germline V gene sequence: CDR1 DFQATT, CDR2 SNEGSKA (reference sequence). CDR3 coding DNA: TGCAGTGCCCCCCAGGGGACTGGAAACACCATATATTTT. Protein product: CSAPQGTGNTIYF.

This clonotype came up a few times. The V gene is TRBV29-1, the J gene TRBJ2-3; no clear D. The germline V gene encodes CDR1 SQVTM and CDR2 ANQGSEA. The CDR3 covers 11 residues. With 5 bases removed from V and 14 bases from J, the gap between germline ends came to 17 bases. CDR3 DNA: TGCAGCGTTACTTTAGTTGGTCGGCGGTATTTT. Translated, it gives CSVTLVGRRYF.

Worth noting for this clonotype: A much larger clone sits a single nucleotide away, making a read error possible. This rearrangement joins TRBV4-1 to TRBJ1-3; 7 nucleotides align to TRBD1. The length of the CDR3 is 15 residues. Germline V lookup: CDR1 MGHRA, CDR2 YSYEKL. The CDR3 DNA reads TGCGCCAGCAGCCAAGGGACAGGCTCTGGAAACGCCATATATTTT. This translates into CASSQGTGSGNAIYF.

To note about this clonotype: A much larger clone differs by one base, so this may be a read error. The rearrangement links TRBV4-1 to TRBJ2-1, with 7 bases that match TRBD2. Germline values: CDR1 MGHRA, CDR2 YSYEKL. The CDR3 has 16 amino acids. For the CDR3, the DNA is TGCGCCAGCAACCAAGTCGGCCGGGGGGCCTACAATGAGCAGTTCTTC. It translates to CASNQVGRGAYNEQFF.

For this clonotype: Compared with germline, one end of the junction differs, possibly owing to a read error. The V gene is TRBV7-2, the J gene TRBJ2-2; a weak D match, TRBD2 (7 bases). The CDR3 runs to 13 residues. The germline CDR1 and CDR2 sequences are SGHTA and FQGNSA. The CDR3 bases are TGTGCCAGCAGCTTAGCGAGGGGGGGGGAACTGTTTTTT. Amino acid sequence: CASSLARGGELFF.

The chain recombines TRBV7-3 with TRBJ1-2, with unresolved D. Looked up from germline, CDR1 is SGHTA and CDR2 is FQGTGA. The V gene lost 2 bases and the J gene lost 1 base, with 17 bases spanning the gap. CDR3 length: 17 residues. The CDR3 sequence: CASSLEPRPALNYGYTF. CDR3 coding DNA: TGTGCCAGCAGCTTAGAGCCCCGGCCGGCGCTTAACTATGGCTACACCTTC.

The genes are TRBV5-1 and TRBJ2-7; D is unclear. Germline loops: CDR1 SGHRS, CDR2 YFSETQ. V lost 5 bases, J lost 5 bases, and 20 bases lay in between. CDR3 length: 15 residues. CDR3 region: CASRVTGSSENEQYF. In DNA, the CDR3 is TGCGCCAGCAGGGTCACGGGTTCCTCCGAAAACGAGCAGTACTTC.

This clonotype was recorded a few times. The chain recombines TRBV28 with TRBJ1-2; D ambiguous. This CDR3 region has 12 residues. The ends were cut back, 2 bases at V and 4 bases at J, with 5 bases in the middle. The germline V gene has CDR1 MDHEN and CDR2 SYDVKM. The CDR3 DNA reads as TGTGCCAGCAGTTTAGGCCCCTATGGCTACACCTTC. It yields the protein CASSLGPYGYTF.

The chain joins TRBV5-5 to TRBJ1-6, with 7 bases identical to TRBD1. V was pared by 4 bases and J by 4 bases, with 8 bases of the junction left unmatched. Germline V gene sequence: CDR1 SGHKS, CDR2 YYEKEE (reference sequence). The CDR3 covers 16 residues. The CDR3 spells CASSPARDSYNSPLHF. The CDR3 nucleotides read TGTGCCAGCAGCCCCGCCCGGGACAGTTATAATTCACCCCTCCACTTT. Supplemented by reference TRBV5-5 and TRBJ1-6, the full variable domain reads DAGVTQSPTHLIKTRGQQVTLRCSPISGHKSVSWYQQVLGQGPQFIFQYYEKEERGRGNFPDRFSARQFPNYSSELNVNALLLGDSALYLCASSPARDSYNSPLHFGNGTRLTVT.